The source of this TCR beta chain is a study of blood T cell repertoires in COVID-19. Study context: The United States, Italy and Spain provided the acute and convalescent COVID-19 samples. The cDNA or gDNA used as material had been derived from T cells, B-cell-depleted T cells, or PBMCs.

Germline loops: CDR1 MNHEY, CDR2 SVGAGI. The CDR3 loop spans 15 amino acids. V was cut by 5 bases and J by 3 bases, with 17 bases left in between. Original processing methods: Counts of nucleated cells, estimated from reference gene primer amplification, were obtained. Using immunoSEQ multiplex PCR, the repertoire was profiled, and TCRdb retains in-frame clones only, with some absent. The V and J calls and the clone size are those of that table, but D and trimming were determined from the DNA. The table includes around 120,000 clones, less than 90% detected once. The gene calls are TRBV6-5 and TRBJ2-7; the D is unclear. What was sequenced was peripheral blood. The origin of this receptor is a man of 80 years or more with acute or convalescent COVID-19. CDR3 amino acids: CASSRRMETHYEQYF. As DNA, the CDR3 is TGTGCCAGCAGTCGACGTATGGAGACCCACTACGAGCAGTACTTC.